The 3 T cell receptor beta chains below all came from one sample that was sequenced in a study of naive and memory T cell subsets (dated by TCRdb to between 2016 and 2019). Library preparation used UMI-ligation and nested PCR. TCRdb shows the sequencer as Illumina MiSeq. To cover both TRBC1 and TRBC2, the beta constant-region primer consisted of an equimolar mix of two oligonucleotides. Four rounds of PCR, combining the SP2 primer with nested alpha and beta constant-region primers, were used to amplify the ligated cDNA. TCRdb applied fastp at Q25 and MiXCR to the public reads, then kept only in-frame beta chains. Duplicate CDR3 protein sequences are folded into a single record with the most common DNA and genes. This sample holds roughly 130,000 distinct CDR3 sequences; over 30% were observed only once. The ten largest clones add up to around 0.92% of the sample. The sample comprised central memory CD4+ T cells from blood. In light of the paper, this sample's cell subset or site label describes: central memory, CD45RA- CD27+. All receptors come from a human donor in good health.

CDR3 region: CASTSPPQVGYTF. Written as DNA, the CDR3 is TGTGCCAGCACCTCCCCCCCCCAAGTTGGCTACACCTTC. The chain has TRBV28 and TRBJ1-2; D unclear. V gave up 7 bases and J gave up 7 bases, with 16 bases separating them. The germline CDR1 and CDR2 sequences are MDHEN and SYDVKM. The CDR3 is 13 amino acids.

V usage is TRBV19 and J usage is TRBJ2-7; D is ambiguous. The V end lost 3 bases, the J end lost 3 bases, and 18 bases lay between the germline ends. Germline V gene data show CDR1 as LNHDA and CDR2 as SQIVND (reference sequence). The CDR3 consists of 16 residues. As DNA, the CDR3 is TGTGCCAGTAGTATCTATGGAACAGCTCAACACTACGAGCAGTACTTC. It codes for CASSIYGTAQHYEQYF.

At least ten counts were recorded for this clonotype. The chain is built from TRBV6-5 and TRBJ2-5, with D uncertain. Trimming shortened V by 6 bases and J by 1 base, and 18 bases separated the two germline ends. The CDR3 extends over 16 amino acids. Per germline, CDR1 MNHEY and CDR2 SVGAGI. The CDR3 loop is CASSPVVGRTQETQYF. CDR3 DNA sequence: TGTGCCAGCAGCCCCGTGGTTGGTCGGACCCAAGAGACCCAGTACTTC.